The entry below gives a single TCR beta chain sequence along with its context. Its antigen is not yet known. Base-call qualities are not available, and no considerably larger clone is one nucleotide away. This entry comes from a study of shared clonotypes between healthy human individuals (TCRdb year 2020). In the study overall: The cohort included three men and a couple of women between 18 and 49 years of age. Leukapheresis yielded between about 0.94 and 9 billion PBMCs per donor. Blood TCR repertoires of a handful of healthy adults were deeply sequenced to estimate repertoire size and the extent of clonotype sharing between individuals. For each donor, CD4 naive and CD4 memory were each given three plates, CD8 naive was given two plates, and CD8 memory was given one plate. To increase sequencing depth and limit assay-specific biases, different laboratories used diverse techniques to prepare libraries and sequence TCR repertoires. Results the study describes overall, beyond this receptor: Compared with non-shared clonotypes, clonotypes shared by all four sorted-subset donors had higher generation probabilities. Pairwise subsampling led to the expectation that sequencing depth would affect the degree of clonotype sharing among donors. Larger estimated clonotype richness was generally found for naive subsets than for memory subsets. Sampling was limited to blood, and TCR repertoires in tissue likely differ from TCR repertoires in blood. The genetic and exposure-history diversity represented was limited by the small number of donors. Across four donors, roughly 5% of naive CD4, approximately 4% of naive CD8, 2% to 2.5% of memory CD4, and over 0.35% of memory CD8 clonotypes were shared. Even with the large sequencing depth, rarefaction of the sorted-subset datasets indicated that sequencing was incomplete.

CDR1 SGDLS and CDR2 YYNGEE were looked up in the germline V gene. The CDR3 runs 14 residues from the cysteine to the phenylalanine. CDR3 DNA only is kept here, 42 bases in frame from base 1. Trimming removed 5 bases from V and 4 bases from J; the gene matches leave 5 bases unexplained. Using the deep immunoSEQ assay, TCR CDR3 regions were amplified from genomic DNA by multiplex PCR. Extracted genomic DNA from each cell subset was distributed evenly across all wells of several immunoSEQ 96-well plates, and each plate was treated as a replicate. Each replicate PCR for sorted subsets received about 200 ng genomic DNA, equal to 28,000 or so T cell genomes. Purified libraries were quantified with a Qubit 3.0 fluorometer, sized on a Bioanalyzer 2100, and re-quantified with the KAPA Library Quantification kit. Each immunoSEQ 96-well plate was sequenced on its own single-read 150-cycle Illumina NextSeq 550 flow cell. Turning to the authors' computational methods: Because the immunoSEQ output held only junctional sequences and lacked quality scores, the filtering could not match the filtering applied to full-length reads. Sequences were annotated with PyIR, a Python wrapper for IgBLAST v1.9, and V/J genes and CDR3 were assigned using IMGT germline references. Reads were filtered out if the reads had weak V/J assignments (E-value above 1e-6), no CDR3, stop codons, out-of-frame junctions, or ambiguous translated residues. V3J clonotypes were defined as sequences sharing an identical inferred V gene, J gene, and CDR3 amino acid sequence. To compute the percentage overlap between repertoires, the number of shared unique clonotypes was divided by the size of the smaller repertoire. RTK rarefaction, the Chao1 estimator, and Recon v2.1 estimates of unobserved clonotypes were used to assess repertoire richness. Generation probabilities were computed with OLGA for all TCRbeta clonotypes obtained by the gDNA method from a few donors. TCRdb holds this immuneACCESS table with in-frame rearrangements only. Some clones are missing; in checked studies, unresolved V genes explain under half, and the rest has no known cause. V and J calls and clone size follow that table, whereas D and trimming were derived from the DNA. This sample holds approximately 1.4 million clones; 95% to 99% were observed only once. The leading ten clones occupy 0.45% of the sample.

Healthy HIV-negative adults with no recently reported acute infections or vaccinations were included as donors. Every donor was a Caucasian adult residing in Nashville, Tennessee, USA. CD4+ T cells were enriched through magnetic negative selection, after which naive cells were positively selected on CD45RA and the remaining negative fraction served as the memory subset. Blood was collected by leukapheresis, and PBMCs were isolated by Ficoll-Histopaque density gradient centrifugation and then cryopreserved in liquid nitrogen vapor phase. Analytical flow cytometry was used to check the purity and quantity of every magnetically sorted T cell population. Each sorted fraction had its genomic DNA isolated and then quantified by UV absorbance on a Nanodrop 2000c.

The receptor chain draws on TRBV9 and TRBJ1-1, with 10 middle bases fitting TRBD1. Material for sequencing was naive CD4+ T cells sorted from blood. This sample's cell subset or site label indicates: CD45RA+ positively selected. The source is a man aged 25-45 years in good health. The DNA sequence reads TGTGCCAGCAGGCGCGGGACAGGGGTCACTGAAGCTTTCTTT. This encodes CASRRGTGVTEAFF.